This T cell receptor (beta chain) is from a study of blood T cell repertoires in COVID-19. Study-wide context: COVID-19 samples collected from the United States, Italy and Spain covered acute and convalescent phases.

Here immunoSEQ multiplex PCR was the method, and the copy in TCRdb shows in-frame clones only, minus some. The sample lists roughly 70,000 clones, 73% occurring once. The germline V gene encodes CDR1 MNHNY and CDR2 SVGAGI (reference sequence). This CDR3 region has 13 residues. Trimming pared 6 bases from V and 3 bases from J, leaving 11 bases between. The sequence came from a man between 60 and 75 years old with acute or convalescent COVID-19. The V call is TRBV6-6, the J call TRBJ1-2; no clear D. Sequenced: peripheral blood. DNA of the CDR3: TGTGCCAGCAGGCCACCTTCGGACTATGGCTACACCTTC. Translation gives CASRPPSDYGYTF.